This entry features one TCR beta chain sequence. The sample is drawn from a study of blood T cell repertoires in COVID-19. Overall study context: From the United States, Italy and Spain came samples of acute and convalescent COVID-19.

The CDR3 is made up of 14 amino acids. Germline V gives CDR1 LNHDA, CDR2 SQIVND (reference sequence). Trimming took 6 bases from V and 5 from J, leaving 14 bases between them. Per the original data handling: The authors estimated nucleated cell counts from reference gene primer amplification. Some clones are missing from TCRdb's copy, which holds only in-frame ones; the method was immunoSEQ multiplex PCR. That table furnishes V, J and clone size, whereas the DNA furnished D and trimming. The sample lists 200,000 to 300,000 clones, about 87% occurring once. This receptor was obtained from a woman aged 55-69 years with COVID-19, enrolled during active disease. Sequenced material: peripheral blood. The rearrangement uses TRBV19 and TRBJ2-1; D may be TRBD2 (5 bases). CDR3 region: CASRARGRNNEQFF. CDR3 sequence (DNA): TGTGCCAGTAGGGCACGGGGAAGGAACAATGAGCAGTTCTTC.